The 24 T cell receptor beta chains given below trace back to one sample, sequenced in a study of spatial heterogeneity in lung cancer. As to time point: sample taken at primary tumor resection. Whole RNA from tumor, nontumor lung or frozen PBMC was sequenced unsorted. TCRdb re-derived calls from the 5' RACE reads in MiXCR, one entry per CDR3 protein. Among around 40,000 distinct CDR3 sequences listed, approximately 6.3% were seen once. The specimen was PBMCs, collected at surgery. The receptors come from a male donor with early-stage non-small cell lung cancer.

The genes are TRBV19 and TRBJ1-4, with 9 bases lining up with TRBD1. The CDR3 extends over 15 amino acids. From germline, CDR1 is LNHDA and CDR2 SQIVND (reference sequence). Germline trimming cut 3 bases from V and 5 bases from J; bases unmatched to any gene: 4. The CDR3 bases are TGTGCCAGTAGTATCTGGACAGGGGTAAATGAAAAACTGTTTTTT. Its protein is CASSIWTGVNEKLFF.

At least ten counts were recorded for this clonotype. The rearrangement links TRBV6-6 to TRBJ2-1, with no clear D. This CDR3 is built from 11 residues. Between the trimmed V and J ends, which lost 4 bases and 7 bases, there was a span of 5 bases. CDR1 and CDR2 (germline): MNHNY, SVGAGI (reference sequence). The CDR3: CASSSLNEQFF. Here the CDR3 DNA reads TGTGCCAGCAGTTCCTTGAATGAGCAGTTCTTC.

Many counts were recorded for this clonotype. This chain connects TRBV18 to TRBJ2-7; 7 bases are a match to TRBD1. Losses at the gene ends were 3 bases for V and 0 bases for J; bases not matched to a gene: 5. This CDR3 has 15 amino acids. Germline V gives CDR1 KGHSH, CDR2 LQKENI. The CDR3 protein is CASSPRTGDSYEQYF. CDR3 sequence (DNA): TGTGCCAGCTCACCTCGGACAGGTGACTCCTACGAGCAGTACTTC.

This clonotype appeared many times. The rearrangement uses TRBV28 and TRBJ2-7; either TRBD1 or TRBD2 may supply D (5 bases each). The V gene's germline CDR1 is MDHEN and CDR2 SYDVKM. The CDR3 contains 13 residues. Trimming stripped 5 bases from V and 2 bases from J, with 10 bases between. This CDR3 is CASSPGTPYEQYF. DNA of the CDR3: TGTGCCAGCAGTCCCGGGACGCCCTACGAGCAGTACTTC.

This clonotype was recorded at least ten times. V is TRBV2 and J is TRBJ1-5, with 9 bases lining up with TRBD1. Germline values: CDR1 SNHLY, CDR2 FYNNEI. The CDR3 spans 15 residues. Trimming removed 4 bases from V and 4 bases from J; junction bases left unmatched: 5. The CDR3 spells CASSGRQGGNQPQHF. For the CDR3, the DNA is TGTGCCAGCAGTGGAAGACAGGGGGGGAATCAGCCCCAGCATTTT. Filled out from reference TRBV2 and TRBJ1-5, the complete variable domain reads EPEVTQTPSHQVTQMGQEVILRCVPISNHLYFYWYRQILGQKVEFLVSFYNNEISEKSEIFDDQFSVERPDGSNFTLKIRSTKLEDSAMYFCASSGRQGGNQPQHFGDGTRLSIL.

The table lists this clonotype with many counts. V and J are TRBV28 and TRBJ2-7; tentative D call: TRBD1 (6 bases). This CDR3 contains 14 residues. CDR1 and CDR2 from the germline V gene are MDHEN and SYDVKM. Trimming shortened V by 7 bases and J by 2 bases, and 15 bases separated the two germline ends. DNA for the CDR3: TGTGCCAGCACCCACGGAGACAGGCCCTACGAGCAGTACTTC. Encoded protein: CASTHGDRPYEQYF.

The chain recombines TRBV2 with TRBJ1-4, with TRBD1 as a possible D gene (5 bases). The germline V gene encodes CDR1 SNHLY and CDR2 FYNNEI. CDR3 length: 15 residues. Deletions cut 1 base from V and 8 bases from J, with 14 bases between. This CDR3 reads CASSEGPGYQEKLFF. CDR3 nucleotide sequence: TGTGCCAGCAGTGAAGGGCCAGGGTATCAGGAAAAACTGTTTTTT.

This clonotype appeared many times. The gene calls are TRBV12-3 or TRBV12-4 and TRBJ1-1, with 11 bases that match TRBD1. With V trimmed by 1 base and J by 5 bases, 6 bases remained unmatched. CDR3 length: 16 amino acids. The CDR3 nucleotides are TGTGCCAGCAGTTTAGAGAGGACAGGGGGCTATACTGAAGCTTTCTTT. Its translation is CASSLERTGGYTEAFF.

This clonotype was recorded at least ten times. The chain employs TRBV20-1 and TRBJ2-2; no firm D call. There are 12 residues in the CDR3. Trimming removed 1 base from V and 5 bases from J, with 5 bases in between. CDR1 and CDR2 (germline): DFQATT, SNEGSKA (reference sequence). CDR3 loop: CSARVLTGELFF. In nucleotides, the CDR3 is TGCAGTGCTAGAGTACTAACCGGGGAGCTGTTTTTT.

This clonotype has a count of ten or more. Written as DNA, the CDR3 is TGCAGTGCTAGATCTGGGTCGACACTAAGCAATCAGCCCCAGCATTTT. This codes for CSARSGSTLSNQPQHF. This chain uses TRBV20-1 with TRBJ1-5; D is ambiguous. This CDR3 spans 16 amino acids. Trimming pared 2 bases from V and 1 base from J, leaving 15 bases between. Germline CDR1 is DFQATT and CDR2 is SNEGSKA (reference sequence).

This clonotype was seen at least ten times. Relative to the germline gene, one junction end is altered; a read error may explain this. This chain uses TRBV20-1 with TRBJ1-5; the D gene is possibly TRBD1 (6 bases). Germline V lookup: CDR1 DFQATT, CDR2 SNEGSKA (reference sequence). This CDR3 is 16 amino acids long. CDR3 amino acids: CRATPRSGTRFQPQHF. Here the CDR3 DNA reads TGCAGAGCTACCCCAAGGTCCGGGACAAGGTTTCAGCCCCAGCATTTT.

This clonotype was recorded at least ten times. The V call is TRBV15, the J call TRBJ1-5; tentatively, D is TRBD1 (5 bases). Per germline, CDR1 LNHNV and CDR2 YYDKDF (reference sequence). This CDR3 spans 17 amino acids. Between the trimmed V and J ends, which lost 0 bases and 3 bases, there was a span of 15 bases. CDR3: CATSRDKGSGYNQPQHF. The DNA of the CDR3 is TGTGCCACCAGCAGAGATAAGGGGTCAGGGTACAATCAGCCCCAGCATTTT.

The genes are TRBV11-2 and TRBJ2-1, with TRBD2 matching over 15 bases. V lost 8 bases, J lost 4 bases, and 6 bases stayed unmatched. Germline V lookup: CDR1 SGHAT, CDR2 FQNNGV. The CDR3 loop spans 16 amino acids. CDR3 loop: CASGPGTSGGYNEQFF. As DNA, the CDR3 is TGTGCCAGCGGACCCGGGACTAGCGGGGGGTACAATGAGCAGTTCTTC. Full variable domain (missing parts from reference TRBV11-2 and TRBJ2-1): EAGVAQSPRYKIIEKRQSVAFWCNPISGHATLYWYQQILGQGPKLLIQFQNNGVVDDSQLPKDRFSAERLKGVDSTLKIQPAKLEDSAVYLCASGPGTSGGYNEQFFGPGTRLTVL.

The gene calls are TRBV10-3 and TRBJ2-7; D tentatively fits TRBD1 or TRBD2 (7 bases each). CDR3 size: 14 residues. V was clipped by 3 bases and J by 4 bases, with 13 bases between them. Germline CDR1 and CDR2: ENHRY and SYGVKD. The CDR3 DNA follows: TGTGCCATCAGTGAAGCAGGGGGGGCGTACGAGCAGTACTTC. Protein sequence: CAISEAGGAYEQYF.

This clonotype was picked up many times. The chain links TRBV14 to TRBJ1-2; the D gene is possibly TRBD1 (5 bases). V gave up 4 bases and J gave up 7 bases, with 16 bases separating them. The CDR3 is made up of 14 amino acids. CDR1 and CDR2 from the germline V gene are SGHDN and FVKESK. The CDR3 spells CASSPIPGPGGYTF. The CDR3 bases are TGTGCCAGCAGCCCTATTCCGGGACCTGGTGGCTACACCTTC.

Concerning this clonotype itself: One junction end disagrees with the germline gene, perhaps due to a read error. The chain's CDR3 is CASSLAGGSTDTQYF. DNA for the CDR3: TGTGCCAGCAGCCTAGCCGGGGGGAGCACAGATACGCAGTATTTT. V usage is TRBV7-9 and J usage is TRBJ2-3, with 7 bases that match TRBD2. CDR3 length: 15 amino acids. Germline CDR1 SEHNR, CDR2 FQNEAQ (reference sequence).

The chain is built from TRBV30 and TRBJ2-1; D gene unclear. Trimming cost V 5 bases and J 9 bases, with 8 bases left between them. CDR1 is GTSNPN and CDR2 is SVGIG in the germline V gene (reference sequence). The CDR3 has 10 residues. CDR3 loop: CAWERAEQFF. The CDR3 nucleotides read TGTGCCTGGGAGCGCGCTGAGCAGTTCTTC. The full variable domain, its missing parts supplied by reference TRBV30 and TRBJ2-1, is SQTIHQWPATLVQPVGSPLSLECTVEGTSNPNLYWYRQAAGRGLQLLFYSVGIGQISSEVPQNLSASRPQDRQFILSSKKLLLSDSGFYLCAWERAEQFFGPGTRLTVL.

This clonotype occurred a few times. This chain links TRBV15 with TRBJ1-2; D unclear. The CDR3 is made up of 15 amino acids. Germline values: CDR1 LNHNV, CDR2 YYDKDF (reference sequence). Trimming removed 1 base at V and 3 bases at J, with 12 bases between. The CDR3 coding sequence is TGTGCCACCAGCAGAGGTTCGGCAGAGGACTATGGCTACACCTTC. Translated, it gives CATSRGSAEDYGYTF.

Ten or more counts support this clonotype. The V gene is TRBV14, the J gene TRBJ1-3; D ambiguous. Trimming removed 1 base from V and 7 bases from J, with 8 bases in between. Germline values: CDR1 SGHDN, CDR2 FVKESK. This CDR3 region has 13 residues. CDR3 bases: TGTGCCAGCAGCCAAGGACTTAGGAACACCATATATTTT. The encoded protein is CASSQGLRNTIYF. The full variable domain, its missing parts supplied by reference TRBV14 and TRBJ1-3, is EAGVTQFPSHSVIEKGQTVTLRCDPISGHDNLYWYRRVMGKEIKFLLHFVKESKQDESGMPNNRFLAERTGGTYSTLKVQPAELEDSGVYFCASSQGLRNTIYFGEGSWLTVV.

This clonotype has at least ten counts. The chain joins TRBV10-3 to TRBJ1-2, with D possibly matching TRBD1 (6 bases). CDR3 length: 12 amino acids. Trimming removed 4 bases at V and 3 bases at J, with 6 bases between. The germline V gene has CDR1 ENHRY and CDR2 SYGVKD. CDR3 nucleotide sequence: TGTGCCATCAGTGGACAGGACTATGGCTACACCTTC. Its translation is CAISGQDYGYTF.

This clonotype was found many times. The rearrangement joins TRBV20-1 to TRBJ1-1; TRBD1 is a possible D gene (6 bases). Trimming pared 3 bases from V and 7 bases from J, leaving 18 bases between. This CDR3 region has 14 residues. Looked up from germline, CDR1 is DFQATT and CDR2 is SNEGSKA (reference sequence). The CDR3 spells CSASISRGTGEAFF. In DNA form, the CDR3 reads TGCAGTGCTAGTATTAGCAGGGGAACAGGTGAAGCTTTCTTT.

This clonotype was counted many times. The CDR3 coding sequence is TGTGCCAGCAGTTATTCGGGGGCTGCTAGCAATCAGCCCCAGCATTTT. Amino acid sequence: CASSYSGAASNQPQHF. This chain links TRBV12-3 or TRBV12-4 with TRBJ1-5; the D gene is possibly TRBD1 (6 bases). V lost 4 bases and J 0 bases, leaving 13 bases between the germline ends. This CDR3 comprises 16 residues.

This clonotype was detected ten times or more. V gene TRBV2 combines with J gene TRBJ1-1; 7 bases are a match to TRBD1. The CDR3 runs to 14 residues. In germline, CDR1 is SNHLY, CDR2 FYNNEI. The junction had 8 bases not matched to a gene; V was cut back by 4 bases and J by 6 bases. The CDR3 here is CASSVDRVVPEAFF. In DNA form, the CDR3 reads TGTGCCAGCAGTGTCGACAGGGTGGTCCCTGAAGCTTTCTTT.

This clonotype was observed at least ten times. The gene calls are TRBV6-5 and TRBJ1-2; D is unclear. CDR3 size: 17 residues. The germline gives CDR1 MNHEY, CDR2 SVGAGI. V lost 2 bases and J lost 2, with 18 bases in between. CDR3 protein: CASSYGYQSGPNYGYTF. The CDR3 nucleotides read TGTGCCAGCAGTTACGGCTATCAGTCCGGCCCAAACTATGGCTACACCTTC.